Listed below are T cell receptor beta chains from one sample, sequenced in a study of response to subunit inactivated influenza vaccine. MiXCR, run by TCRdb on the RT-PCR reads, gives a single entry per CDR3 protein. Of roughly 760,000 distinct CDR3 sequences in the sample, over 20% are singletons; the top ten hold about 10%. The sequencing here drew on PBMCs from blood, taken about 5 days after vaccination. Receptor source: a man aged 45 to 65 who received an inactivated influenza vaccine. The CDR3 runs from the conserved cysteine through the conserved F or W. D genes are given only for firm matches. Clone size is given for some rows only: seen once, a few or many times, or a class if the clone is expanded.

size,D,V,J,CDR3,DNA
.,.,TRBV5-5,TRBJ1-3,CASSLEQFSGNTIYF,TGTGCCAGCAGCTTGGAACAGTTCTCTGGAAACACCATATATTTT
.,.,TRBV10-3,TRBJ2-2,CAISVENTGELFF,TGTGCCATCAGTGTGGAGAACACCGGGGAGCTGTTTTTT
.,.,TRBV6-2/TRBV6-3,TRBJ2-5,CASTQINDWAETQYF,TGTGCCAGCACCCAGATCAACGACTGGGCGGAGACCCAGTACTTC
.,.,TRBV6-6,TRBJ2-1,CASSSVQGGEQFF,TGTGCCAGCAGTTCTGTACAGGGAGGGGAGCAGTTCTTC
few,TRBD1,TRBV6-2/TRBV6-3,TRBJ1-1,CASSYSVGTGAEAFF,TGTGCCAGCAGTTACTCGGTTGGGACAGGGGCTGAAGCTTTCTTT
.,.,TRBV4-2,TRBJ1-2,CASSQAEGSNYGYTF,TGTGCCAGCAGCCAAGCGGAGGGGAGTAACTATGGCTACACCTTC
few,TRBD1,TRBV6-1,TRBJ1-5,CASSEPGTGSNQPQHF,TGTGCCAGCAGTGAACCGGGGACAGGGAGCAATCAGCCCCAGCATTTT
.,.,TRBV5-1,TRBJ2-5,CASSGRGGETQYF,TGCGCCAGCAGCGGGAGGGGGGGCGAGACCCAGTACTTC
.,.,TRBV27,TRBJ1-1,CASRRIRNTEAFF,TGTGCCAGCCGCCGTATAAGGAACACTGAAGCTTTCTTT
many,.,TRBV29-1,TRBJ2-4,CSVINGSPSLDIQYF,TGCAGCGTTATTAATGGATCTCCCAGCTTGGACATTCAGTACTTC
.,.,TRBV5-5,TRBJ2-3,CASSLVLGTGATDTQYF,TGTGCCAGCAGCTTGGTCCTCGGGACGGGGGCCACAGATACGCAGTATTTT
.,.,TRBV7-2,TRBJ2-4,CASSLASVRGQNIQYF,TGTGCCAGCAGCTTAGCATCCGTTAGGGGACAAAACATTCAGTACTTC
few,.,TRBV7-2,TRBJ2-3,CASSSPRRGDTQYF,TGTGCCAGCAGCTCCCCGAGGCGGGGAGATACGCAGTATTTT
few,TRBD1,TRBV4-2,TRBJ1-6,CASSQNFGTGNSPLHF,TGTGCCAGCAGCCAAAATTTTGGGACAGGAAATTCACCCCTCCACTTT
few,.,TRBV5-1,TRBJ2-7,CASSSSGMGSYEQYF,TGCGCCAGCAGTTCCTCAGGGATGGGGTCCTACGAGCAGTACTTC
.,.,TRBV6-1,TRBJ2-5,CASRKTKTTETQYF,TGTGCCAGCAGGAAAACGAAGACCACAGAGACCCAGTACTTC
few,TRBD2,TRBV7-2,TRBJ2-7,CASSYRTSGTSYEQYF,TGTGCCAGCAGCTACCGGACTAGCGGGACCTCCTACGAGCAGTACTTC
.,.,TRBV4-3,TRBJ2-5,CASSQDLWGEETQYF,TGCGCCAGCAGCCAAGATCTATGGGGTGAAGAGACCCAGTACTTC
.,TRBD1,TRBV18,TRBJ2-1,CASSYITGVGNEQFF,TGTGCCAGCTCATACATCACAGGGGTTGGTAATGAGCAGTTCTTC
.,.,TRBV18,TRBJ1-2,CASSPRAGLGYTF,TGTGCCAGCTCACCAAGGGCAGGGTTAGGCTACACCTTC
.,TRBD1,TRBV4-1,TRBJ2-2,CASSQEGTGYTGELFF,TGCGCCAGCAGCCAAGAAGGGACAGGGTACACCGGGGAGCTGTTTTTT
.,TRBD2,TRBV20-1,TRBJ2-1,CSAIGLAGGRSEQFF,TGCAGTGCTATTGGACTAGCGGGGGGGCGTAGTGAGCAGTTCTTC
.,.,TRBV7-9,TRBJ2-1,CASSPGAGSYEQFF,TGTGCCAGCAGCCCCGGGGCGGGGTCGTATGAGCAGTTCTTC
few,.,TRBV20-1,TRBJ2-7,CSAPVWAGKEEQYF,TGCAGTGCCCCGGTATGGGCAGGGAAGGAGGAGCAGTACTTC
.,.,TRBV20-1,TRBJ1-6,CSARLGAARDSPLHF,TGCAGTGCTAGACTGGGGGCAGCTAGGGATTCACCCCTCCACTTT
few,.,TRBV11-2,TRBJ2-7,CASSTTSGMKHEQYF,TGTGCCAGCAGCACTACGTCAGGGATGAAGCACGAGCAGTACTTC
few,TRBD2,TRBV29-1,TRBJ2-7,CSVRSLAGDEQYF,TGCAGCGTTAGAAGTCTAGCGGGAGACGAGCAGTACTTC
.,.,TRBV21-1,TRBJ1-6,CASSKQGNNSPLHF,TGTGCCAGCAGCAAACAGGGAAATAATTCACCCCTCCACTTT
.,.,TRBV12-3/TRBV12-4,TRBJ1-4,CASSFTGAKEKLFF,TGTGCCAGCAGTTTTACGGGGGCGAAAGAAAAACTGTTTTTT
.,.,TRBV12-3/TRBV12-4,TRBJ1-5,CASSLEGEGGGQPQHF,TGTGCCAGCAGTTTAGAGGGGGAGGGGGGAGGTCAGCCCCAGCATTTT